The TCR beta chain under discussion was sequenced for a study of T cells in Graves' hyperthyroidism and ophthalmopathy (dated by TCRdb to about 2019). As for the study more broadly: Peripheral blood was sampled at the time of initial diagnosis, prior to any treatment. The approximately 90 discovery patients were divided at random into training and test sets in a 7:3 ratio. TCR Vbeta CDR3 sequencing of 140 or so peripheral blood samples (over 40 ophthalmopathy, 75 to 80 hyperthyroidism and around 17 progressor patients) is reported in the paper. An independent validation cohort of under 20 hyperthyroidism patients and 17 patients who later progressed to ophthalmopathy tested prospective prediction of ophthalmopathy. After sampling, hyperthyroidism patients received methimazole starting at 30 mg daily, and ophthalmopathy patients received high-dose intravenous methylprednisolone. In about six Graves' hyperthyroidism patients, the study also compared T-cell repertoires from thyroid tissue with T-cell repertoires from blood. A discovery cohort of about a hundred patients, roughly 45 with Graves' ophthalmopathy and approximately 57 with stable Graves' hyperthyroidism, was used to find distinguishing TCR V-J signatures.

Trimming at the junction amounts to 6 bases on V and 1 base on J, and the germline ends lie 16 bases apart. Including the terminal cysteine and phenylalanine, the CDR3 comprises 15 residues. Only CDR3 DNA remains: 45 bases, in frame from the first base. TCR beta CDR3 regions were amplified from RNA transcripts. A first-round RT-PCR of the TCR CDR3 used the HTBI primer set with the Qiagen OneStep RT-PCR kit. Libraries were constructed in a second round of multiplex PCR, after which size selection and purification were carried out. Paired-end sequencing of the libraries was performed with 100 bp reads on an Illumina HiSeq2000. The study's own analysis went as follows. SOAPnuke was used to process the raw data, with reads discarded if the reads contained adapters or uncalled bases, had a mean Phred below 15, or lacked an exact constant-primer or identifier match. High-quality paired reads were merged with COPE v1.2.5, and unique nucleotide sequences were defined as clonotypes. Clonotypes were aligned to IMGT TRBV, TRBD and TRBJ reference segments using MiTCR v1.1. The analysis included only V-J combinations with a frequency above 0.0001, which together covered around 99% of the repertoires. A TCS score was defined as the ratio between F50 (clonal expansion) and ExV (chaos), using BLOSUM62-based TCRdist between CDR3 peptides within each V-J. Welch's t-statistics and random forest reduced approximately 520 V-J features to about 12, which were used in a naive Bayes classifier (R e1071). TCRdb redid the processing of the public reads, applying fastp at Q25 and MiXCR, and retained in-frame beta chains. Under each unique CDR3 protein, matching rows form one entry showing the most common genes and DNA. TCRdb, not the original authors, processed these V and J calls. The sample yields under 450,000 distinct CDR3 sequences; around 14% were counted once. The top ten clonotypes cover roughly 14% of the sample.

The full study reports these points: During validation, the model predicted progression to ophthalmopathy a median of around six months ahead of onset, with around 71% sensitivity and 72% to 85% specificity. No statistical method was used to fix the sample size in advance, and group allocation was not hidden from the investigators. A 13 V-J signature model separated ophthalmopathy from stable hyperthyroidism, with 87.88% sensitivity and roughly 82% specificity in cross-validation and 80%/75% in testing. Most expanded thyroid clonotypes (frequency above 0.001) were also detected in blood, a finding suggesting that blood repertoires may reflect thyroid immune responses.

Concerning this clonotype: It has no known antigen specificity. Base qualities are missing; no much larger clone stands one base away.

Stable Graves' hyperthyroidism was defined as no progression to ophthalmopathy during 18 months of follow-up. Hyperthyroidism patients were aged 18 to 65 years and newly diagnosed, with disease duration of less than 2 months. The study excluded patients with uncontrolled infections, other autoimmune diseases, pregnancy or lactation. Diagnoses relied on clinical symptoms, serum thyroxine and TRAb, thyroid ultrasound and orbital computed tomography. PBMCs were isolated from 7.5 to 10 ml of fresh peripheral blood by Ficoll-Paque density gradient centrifugation. Total RNA was extracted using Trizol reagent, and RNA quality was assessed on an Agilent 2100 Bioanalyzer.

Sequencing was carried out using blood. This clonotype originated in a woman aged 18-29 years with Graves' hyperthyroidism. This chain joins TRBV12-3 or TRBV12-4 to TRBJ2-7; the best D guess is TRBD1, with 5 bases matching. The CDR3 protein: CASSPSWGSSYEQYF. The DNA is as follows: TGTGCCAGCAGCCCCAGTTGGGGCTCTTCCTACGAGCAGTACTTC.